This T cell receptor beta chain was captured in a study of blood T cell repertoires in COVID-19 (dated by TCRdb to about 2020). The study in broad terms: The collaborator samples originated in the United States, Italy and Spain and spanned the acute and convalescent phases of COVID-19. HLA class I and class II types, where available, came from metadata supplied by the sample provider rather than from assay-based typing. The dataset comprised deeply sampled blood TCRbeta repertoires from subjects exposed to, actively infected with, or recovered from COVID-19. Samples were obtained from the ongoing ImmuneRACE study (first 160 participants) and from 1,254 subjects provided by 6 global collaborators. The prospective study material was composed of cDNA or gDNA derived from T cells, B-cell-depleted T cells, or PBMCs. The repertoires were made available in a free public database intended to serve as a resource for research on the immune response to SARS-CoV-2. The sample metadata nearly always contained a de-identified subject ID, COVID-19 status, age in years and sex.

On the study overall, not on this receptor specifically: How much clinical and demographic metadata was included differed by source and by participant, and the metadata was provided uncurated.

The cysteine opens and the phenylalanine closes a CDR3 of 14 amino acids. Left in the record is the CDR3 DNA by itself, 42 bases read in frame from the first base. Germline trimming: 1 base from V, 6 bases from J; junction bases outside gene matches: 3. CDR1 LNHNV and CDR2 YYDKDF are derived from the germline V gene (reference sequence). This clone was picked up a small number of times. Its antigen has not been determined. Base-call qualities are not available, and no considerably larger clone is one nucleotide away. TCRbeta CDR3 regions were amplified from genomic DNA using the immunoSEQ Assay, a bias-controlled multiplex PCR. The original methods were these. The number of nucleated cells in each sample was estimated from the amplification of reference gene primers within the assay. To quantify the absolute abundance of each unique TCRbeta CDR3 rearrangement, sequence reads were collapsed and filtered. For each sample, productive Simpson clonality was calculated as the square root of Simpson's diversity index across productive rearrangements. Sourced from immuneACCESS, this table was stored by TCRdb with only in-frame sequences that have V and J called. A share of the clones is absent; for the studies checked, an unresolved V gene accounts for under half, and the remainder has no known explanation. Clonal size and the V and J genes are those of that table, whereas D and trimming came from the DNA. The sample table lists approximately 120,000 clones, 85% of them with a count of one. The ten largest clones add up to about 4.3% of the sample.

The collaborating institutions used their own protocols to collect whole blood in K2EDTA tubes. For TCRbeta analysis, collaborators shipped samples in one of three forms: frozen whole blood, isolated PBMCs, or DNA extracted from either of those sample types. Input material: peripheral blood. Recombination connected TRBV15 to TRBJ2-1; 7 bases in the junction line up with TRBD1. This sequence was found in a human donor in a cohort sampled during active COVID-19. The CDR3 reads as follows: CATSRAGGSNEQFF. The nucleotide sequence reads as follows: TGTGCCACCAGCAGAGCAGGGGGTTCCAATGAGCAGTTCTTC.